Listed here is a single TCR beta chain. This clone was seen a few times. The antigen it recognizes is unknown. Within one base of it there is no much larger clone, and no base qualities were kept. CDR1 and CDR2 are read off the germline V gene as MNHNS and SASEGT. The CDR3 spans 13 residues, from the cysteine through the phenylalanine. Of all the DNA, just the CDR3 is kept, 39 bases in frame from base 1. V ends up 4 bases short and J 11 bases short, with an unmatched junction base count of 8. The library was generated by PCR. The instrument given in TCRdb is Illumina HiSeq 4000. The TCR beta-chain CDR3 region of each patient was profiled by high-throughput sequencing. The paper's data handling went like this. A classifier to discriminate distant-metastatic papillary thyroid cancer patients was built from CDR3 differences across clinicopathological groups. Repertoire diversity was assessed with the Shannon index, and tumor-blood repertoire similarity with the Morisita-Horn index. TCRdb reanalyzed the raw reads on its own, using fastp at Q25 for trimming and MiXCR for clone calling, and kept in-frame beta chains. TCRdb, not the authors, supplied the V and J calls. This sample is represented by under 30,000 clones; 3.5% to 5% of them were singletons. Around 23% of the sample lies in the top ten.

The data stem from a study of metastatic and nonmetastatic thyroid tumors (dated by TCRdb to 2019 to 2021). With regard to the full study: Repertoires from peripheral blood and from tumor or nodule tissue samples of malignant and benign thyroid patients were compared. The paper's findings and limits, for the study overall: In both blood and tumor samples, malignant tumors were reported to have significantly higher TCR beta diversity than benign nodules.

None of the patients had been given any treatment before thyroid surgery. The study retrospectively analysed patient clinical samples collected from about 2012 to 2019 using T-cell receptor beta sequencing. The V gene is TRBV6-1 and the J gene is TRBJ1-2; 9 bases in the middle match TRBD1. This TCR came from a female donor with papillary thyroid cancer or a benign thyroid nodule (not recorded which). Some clones in this sample may be carry-over from other donors' samples. Sequencing was carried out using blood. The CDR3: CASSGWDREVYTF. The nucleotides read TGTGCCAGCAGTGGATGGGACAGGGAGGTATACACCTTC.